This TCR beta chain comes out of a study of blood T cell repertoires in COVID-19. Overall study context: Sites across the United States, Italy and Spain contributed samples from acute and convalescent COVID-19.

Per the germline V gene, CDR1 is LNHDA and CDR2 is SQIVND (reference sequence). This CDR3 has 14 amino acids. Between the trimmed V and J ends, which lost 5 bases and 1 base, there was a span of 10 bases. Method: immunoSEQ multiplex PCR; TCRdb's copy keeps in-frame clones and lacks some. The profile shows roughly 200,000 clones, more than 80% of them singletons. Sequencing was carried out using peripheral blood. The sequence was collected from a woman between 35 and 50 years old with COVID-19, enrolled during active disease. This sequence joins TRBV19 and TRBJ2-3, with D tentatively TRBD2 (6 bases). In DNA, the CDR3 is TGTGCCAGTAGTCGGGGGTTGGGCACAGATACGCAGTATTTT. Amino acids: CASSRGLGTDTQYF.